This T cell receptor (beta chain) was obtained from a study of T cell repertoires in cytomegalovirus infection (dated by TCRdb to about 2019). Study-wide context: Alongside well-studied HLA-B-restricted epitopes, the peptide stimulations were aimed at recently identified HLA-C-restricted CMV epitopes, whose presentation resists viral immunomodulation. The HLA type of each donor mattered for the analysis, because public TCR beta signatures pointed to carriage of CMV infection along with the matching HLA type. Study-wide conclusions, independent of this receptor: The ex vivo response was dominated by HLA-C-restricted CMV-specific TCR beta clonotypes, which also provided the single most frequent clonotype in two of eight donors. Cumulative frequency of public TCR beta family members discriminated carriers of CMV infection plus the relevant HLA type in this cohort and an independent roughly 340-donor cohort.

The instrument given in TCRdb is Illumina HiSeq 1500. Through fastp at Q25 and MiXCR, TCRdb rebuilt clones from the public reads, retaining in-frame beta chains. Each record represents a unique CDR3 protein, reported with the most common genes and DNA among its rows. A total of 71,000 or so distinct CDR3 sequences appear in this sample, more than 20% of them only once. Approximately 61% of the sample comes from the top ten. The treatment or condition label of this sample denotes: in vitro stimulation with specific CMV peptide epitopes to enrich CMV-specific T cells. From the cysteine up to the phenylalanine, the CDR3 has a length of 15 residues. Only the CDR3 region is kept as DNA, spanning 45 bases read in frame from base 1. For CDR1 and CDR2, the germline V gene lists MDHEN and SYDVKM. V was cut back by 6 bases and J by 6 bases, leaving a gap of 17 bases between them. Concerning this clonotype: No cognate antigen has been identified for it. Base qualities are not provided; no much larger clone lies one nucleotide away.

Here the sequenced sample was CD8+ T cells from cultured PBMCs, taken from culture after CMV antigen stimulation. This receptor was taken from a human donor in good health (CMV status not recorded). Some clones in this sample may be carry-over from other donors' samples. Here the chain combines TRBV28 and TRBJ2-2, and TRBD1 may be the D gene, going by 6 matching bases. At the DNA level, the sequence is TGTGCCAGCAGCCTATACAGGGTAGGGGCCGGGGAGCTGTTTTTT. Translated, it gives CASSLYRVGAGELFF.